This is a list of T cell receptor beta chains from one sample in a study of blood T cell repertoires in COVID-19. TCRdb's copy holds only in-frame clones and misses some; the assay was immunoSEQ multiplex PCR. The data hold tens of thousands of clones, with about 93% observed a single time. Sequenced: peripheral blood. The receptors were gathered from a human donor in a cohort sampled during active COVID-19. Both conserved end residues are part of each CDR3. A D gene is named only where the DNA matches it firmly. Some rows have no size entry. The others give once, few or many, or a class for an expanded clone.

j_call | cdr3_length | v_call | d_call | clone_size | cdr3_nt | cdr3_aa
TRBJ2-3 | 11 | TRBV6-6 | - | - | TGTGCCACGAGAGATTCAGATACGCAGTATTTT | CATRDSDTQYF
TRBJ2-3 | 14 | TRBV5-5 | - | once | TGTGCCAGCAGCTTACCTCGGACTAAAGATACGCAGTATTTT | CASSLPRTKDTQYF
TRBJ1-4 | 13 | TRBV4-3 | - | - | TGCGCCAGCAGCCAAGAATCCGGTGAAAAACTGTTTTTT | CASSQESGEKLFF
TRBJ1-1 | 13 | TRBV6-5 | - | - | TGTGCCAGCACCAAGAACAGGGCGACTGAAGCTTTCTTT | CASTKNRATEAFF
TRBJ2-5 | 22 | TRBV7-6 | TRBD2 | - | TGTGCCAGCAGCCTCCCACAGGTCGGACTAGCGGGGGACAAGGCCCCACAAGAGACCCAGTACTTC | CASSLPQVGLAGDKAPQETQYF
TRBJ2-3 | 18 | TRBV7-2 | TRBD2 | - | TGTGCCAGCAGCTTAGGGAGGACTAGCGGGGGGTTCACAGATACGCAGTATTTT | CASSLGRTSGGFTDTQYF
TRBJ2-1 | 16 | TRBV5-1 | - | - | TGCGCCAGCAGCTTGGCCGTGGGCCCCTCCTACAATGAGCAGTTCTTC | CASSLAVGPSYNEQFF
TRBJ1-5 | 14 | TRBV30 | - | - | TGTGCCTGGGCGGGAGGGGTTGGCAATCAGCCCCAGCATTTT | CAWAGGVGNQPQHF
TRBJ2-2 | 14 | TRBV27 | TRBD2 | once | TGTGCCAGCGCCGGGACTAGGAACACCGGGGAGCTGTTTTTT | CASAGTRNTGELFF
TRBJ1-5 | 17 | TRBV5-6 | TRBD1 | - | TGTGCCAGCAGCAACACGGGACAGGGAGGAGGCAATCAGCCCCAGCATTTT | CASSNTGQGGGNQPQHF
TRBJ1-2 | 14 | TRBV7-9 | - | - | TGTGCCAGCAGCTTAGCGGGGGGAAACTATGGCTACACCTTC | CASSLAGGNYGYTF
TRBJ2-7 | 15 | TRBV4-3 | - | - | TGCGCCAGCAGCTTACACCCGGGTCATCCCTACGAGCAGTACTTC | CASSLHPGHPYEQYF
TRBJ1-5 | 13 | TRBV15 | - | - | TGTGCCACCAGCAGAAACAGAGAGCAGCCCCAGCATTTT | CATSRNREQPQHF
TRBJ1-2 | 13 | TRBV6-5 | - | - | TGTGCCAGCAGTTACCAGGGGTGGGATGGCTACACCTTC | CASSYQGWDGYTF
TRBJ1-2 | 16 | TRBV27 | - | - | TGTGCCAGCAGTCCAACCTTGTGGAGGGCCCACTATGGCTACACCTTC | CASSPTLWRAHYGYTF
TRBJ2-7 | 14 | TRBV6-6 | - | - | TGTGCCAGCAGTTCCTGGACAGCCCCCTACGAGCAGTACTTC | CASSSWTAPYEQYF
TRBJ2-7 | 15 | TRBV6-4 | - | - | TGTGCCAGCAGTGACATGAGACAGAGCTCCTACGAGCAGTACTTC | CASSDMRQSSYEQYF
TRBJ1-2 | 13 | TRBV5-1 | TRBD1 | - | TGCGCCAGCAGCTTGGGGACAGGGAACGGCTACACCTTC | CASSLGTGNGYTF
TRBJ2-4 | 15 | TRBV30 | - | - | TGTGCCTGGAGTGTACTAGGGATAGCCAAAAACATTCAGTACTTC | CAWSVLGIAKNIQYF
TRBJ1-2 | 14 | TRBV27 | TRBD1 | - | TGTGCCAGCAGTGGGGGACAGGACGGCTATGGCTACACCTTC | CASSGGQDGYGYTF
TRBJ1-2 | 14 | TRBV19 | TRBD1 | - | TGTGCCAGTACCCAAGGGACAGTGAACTATGGCTACACCTTC | CASTQGTVNYGYTF
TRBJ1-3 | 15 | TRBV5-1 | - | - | TGCGCCAGCAGCTTGGGGGGACAATCTGGAAACACCATATATTTT | CASSLGGQSGNTIYF
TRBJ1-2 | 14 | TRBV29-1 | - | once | TGCAGCGTTAGTAATATCGGGGGACTTGGTGGCTACACCTTC | CSVSNIGGLGGYTF
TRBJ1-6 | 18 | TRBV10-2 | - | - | TGCGCCAGCAGTGAGTCGATCTTGCAGGGAGGCGGGGGTTCACCCCTCCACTTT | CASSESILQGGGGSPLHF
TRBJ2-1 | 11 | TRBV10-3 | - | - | TGTGCCATCAGTGTTCCTCCCGAGCAGTTCTTC | CAISVPPEQFF
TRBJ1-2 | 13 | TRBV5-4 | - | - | TGTGCCAGCAGCTTCGGGGGAGAGAATGGCTACACCTTC | CASSFGGENGYTF
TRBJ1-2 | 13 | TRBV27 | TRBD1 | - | TGTGCCAGCAGTGCCAACAGGGGCGGGGGCTACACCTTC | CASSANRGGGYTF
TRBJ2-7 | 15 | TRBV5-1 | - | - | TGCGCCAGCAGCTTGTCCCCAGGGGACTCCTACGAGCAGTACTTC | CASSLSPGDSYEQYF
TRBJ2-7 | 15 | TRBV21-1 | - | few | TGTGCCAGCAGCACCCCCCGGGACCCGGGGGGAGAGCAGTACTTC | CASSTPRDPGGEQYF
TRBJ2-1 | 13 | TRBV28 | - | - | TGTGCTACCATATGGTGGCAGAACAATGAGCAGTTCTTC | CATIWWQNNEQFF
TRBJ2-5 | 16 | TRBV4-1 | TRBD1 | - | TGCGCCAGCAGCCAAGGAAACCCAGGGGGAATGGAGACCCAGTACTTC | CASSQGNPGGMETQYF
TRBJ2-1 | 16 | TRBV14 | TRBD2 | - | TGTGCCAGCAGCCGTCCGGGAGCGGGGGGTTACAATGAGCAGTTCTTC | CASSRPGAGGYNEQFF
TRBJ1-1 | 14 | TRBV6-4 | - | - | TGTGCCAGCGCCCCCCGCGGGGGGGGCACTGAAGCTTTCTTT | CASAPRGGGTEAFF
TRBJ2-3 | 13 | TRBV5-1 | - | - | TGCGCCAGCAGCTTCACAGATCCAGATACGCAGTATTTT | CASSFTDPDTQYF
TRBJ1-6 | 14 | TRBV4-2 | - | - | TGTGCCAGCAGCCAAGATACGCGGAATTCACCCCTCCACTTT | CASSQDTRNSPLHF
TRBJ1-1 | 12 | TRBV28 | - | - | TGTGCCAGCAGCCAGGAGGGCCCTGAAGCTTTCTTT | CASSQEGPEAFF
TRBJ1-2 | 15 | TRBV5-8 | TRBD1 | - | TGTGCCAGCAGCTCAGCCGGACAGGGGGCGTTCGGCTACACCTTC | CASSSAGQGAFGYTF
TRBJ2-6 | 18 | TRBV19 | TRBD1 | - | TGTGCCAGTAGTATAGATGGGACAGTGCGGTCTGGGGCCAACGTCCTGACTTTC | CASSIDGTVRSGANVLTF
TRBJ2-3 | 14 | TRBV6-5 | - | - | TGTGCCAGCAGCGAGAGACTAGTTCAAGATACGCAGTATTTT | CASSERLVQDTQYF
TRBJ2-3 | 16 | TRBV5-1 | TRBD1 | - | TGCGCCAGCAGCTTGATACAGGGGGCAAGGGCAGATACGCAGTATTTT | CASSLIQGARADTQYF
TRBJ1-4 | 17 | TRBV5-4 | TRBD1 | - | TGTGCCAGCAGCCCCGGCGGGACAGCTGTGGGAAATGAAAAACTGTTTTTT | CASSPGGTAVGNEKLFF
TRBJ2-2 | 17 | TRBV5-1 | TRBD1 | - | TGCGCCAGCAGCTTGAATGGACAGGGATTAGGGACCGGGGAGCTGTTTTTT | CASSLNGQGLGTGELFF
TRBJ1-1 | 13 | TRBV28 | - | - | TGTGCCATCATGGATAGAGCGGCCACTGAAGCTTTCTTT | CAIMDRAATEAFF
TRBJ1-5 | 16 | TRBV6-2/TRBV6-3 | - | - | TGTGCCAGCAGTTACGGTCTGGGCTCGAGCAATCAGCCCCAGCATTTT | CASSYGLGSSNQPQHF
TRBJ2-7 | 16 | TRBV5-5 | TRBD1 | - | TGTGCCAGCAGCTCGACAGGGGCCCCCTCGGTATACGAGCAGTACTTC | CASSSTGAPSVYEQYF
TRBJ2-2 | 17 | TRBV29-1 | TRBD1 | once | TGCAGCGTCGCTACCCTGACAGGGTCCCTAAACACCGGGGAGCTGTTTTTT | CSVATLTGSLNTGELFF
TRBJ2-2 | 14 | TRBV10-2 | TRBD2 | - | TGCGCCAGCAGCGCTAGCGGGGGGGCCGGGGAGCTGTTTTTT | CASSASGGAGELFF
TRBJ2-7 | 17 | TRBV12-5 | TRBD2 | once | TGTGCTAGTGGTTTGGTCCTAGAGCGGGGAAGAGACTACGAGCAGTACTTC | CASGLVLERGRDYEQYF
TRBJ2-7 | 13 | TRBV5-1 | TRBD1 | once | TGCGCCAGCAGCCCAGACAGGGCCTACGAGCAGTACTTC | CASSPDRAYEQYF
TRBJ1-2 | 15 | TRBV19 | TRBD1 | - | TGTGCCAGTAGTACGACAGGGGGCAGGAACTATGGCTACACCTTC | CASSTTGGRNYGYTF